This entry features one T cell receptor (beta chain) sequence. Its antigen is not identified. This entry comes from a study of T cell responses to AZD1222 COVID-19 vaccine. The study, taken as a whole, reports: Nearly half of the spike-specific TCRs reportedly recognize variant regions that carry no mutations. Only a handful of people who got AZD1222 tested seropositive at baseline. With dominance at 160-218 and 743-854, vaccine-associated CD4 TCRs spanned spike. Donors were chiefly white British, with a greater number of females, and clonal diversity was perhaps underestimated.

The CDR3 has 13 residues. V gave up 4 bases and J gave up 3 bases, with 11 bases separating them. From germline, CDR1 is SGHRS and CDR2 YFSETQ. Profiled with immunoSEQ multiplex PCR; TCRdb holds only in-frame clones, not every one. The sample yields roughly 200,000 clones, 88% seen once. This specimen consisted of peripheral blood, obtained on day 0 of AZD1222 vaccination. The V gene is TRBV5-1, the J gene TRBJ2-7; tentative D call: TRBD1 (5 bases). This TCR was recovered from an adult in good health. The CDR3, as DNA: TGCGCCAGCAGCGATGGGGCAGACTACGAGCAGTACTTC. It yields the protein CASSDGADYEQYF.